The clone carrying this TCR beta chain was observed a single time. The source of the sample is a study of blood T cell repertoires in COVID-19. Whole-study context: The United States, Italy and Spain supplied acute and convalescent COVID-19 samples. PBMCs, B-cell-depleted T cells, or T cells were the source of the cDNA or gDNA that made up the material.

There are 17 residues in the CDR3. Germline lookup yields CDR1 LGHNA and CDR2 YSLEER. V was clipped by 0 bases and J by 6 bases, with 21 bases between them. In the authors' methods: Estimation of nucleated cell counts was performed using reference gene primer amplification. TCRdb's table, derived via immunoSEQ multiplex PCR, lists solely in-frame clones and lacks some. D and trimming come from the DNA, and the V and J calls and clone size come from that table. The sample records around 200,000 clones, 85% being singletons. This chain uses TRBV4-3 with TRBJ2-7; a possible D gene is TRBD2 (6 bases). The sample comprised peripheral blood. The receptor comes from an elderly woman with acute or convalescent COVID-19. CDR3 nucleotides: TGCGCCAGCAGCCAAGAGGGGGGACTCCTGGTGGTATGCGAGCAGTACTTC. It yields the protein CASSQEGGLLVVCEQYF.